This TCR beta chain came from a study of low-dose radiotherapy and immunotherapy resistance in tumors. Study-level information: Cohort 2 patients were irradiated with 1 Gy every two weeks, reaching 13 Gy over 26 weeks.

Each patient who was eligible had an advanced solid tumor with no tumor-infiltrating lymphocytes. First-strand cDNA relied on TRAV- and TRBV-specific primers spanning alpha and beta chains. With a V-primer adapter and a constant-region primer, TCRs were amplified for 20 to 25 PCR cycles. Amplifying the isolated mRNA was done by in vitro transcription. TCRdb passed the reads through MiXCR, listing each CDR3 protein once. Among approximately 7,800 distinct CDR3 sequences listed, 53% were seen once. This CDR3 has 16 amino acids. V lost 1 base and J lost 2, with 12 bases in between. Germline lookup yields CDR1 DFQATT and CDR2 SNEGSKA (reference sequence).

This sequence originates from a human donor with advanced metastatic prostate, ovarian, gallbladder or colorectal cancer (not recorded which). This table probably holds off-target reads from a library built for another chain. The rearrangement uses TRBV20-1 and TRBJ1-6; D perhaps matches TRBD1 (5 bases). The CDR3: CSARAPGRTYNSPLHF. CDR3 DNA sequence: TGCAGTGCTAGAGCTCCGGGGCGAACCTATAATTCACCCCTCCACTTT.